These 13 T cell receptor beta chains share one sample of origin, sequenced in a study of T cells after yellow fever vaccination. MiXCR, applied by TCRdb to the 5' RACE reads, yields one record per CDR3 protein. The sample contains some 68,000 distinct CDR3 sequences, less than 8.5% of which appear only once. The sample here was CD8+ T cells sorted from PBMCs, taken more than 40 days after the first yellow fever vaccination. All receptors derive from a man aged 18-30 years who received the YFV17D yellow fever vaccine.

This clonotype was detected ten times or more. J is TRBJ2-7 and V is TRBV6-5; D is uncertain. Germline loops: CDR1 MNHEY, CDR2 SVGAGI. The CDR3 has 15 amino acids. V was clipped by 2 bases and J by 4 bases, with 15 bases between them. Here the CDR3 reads CASSYKPSLNYEQYV. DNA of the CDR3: TGTGCCAGCAGTTACAAGCCTTCCCTTAATTACGAGCAGTACGTC.

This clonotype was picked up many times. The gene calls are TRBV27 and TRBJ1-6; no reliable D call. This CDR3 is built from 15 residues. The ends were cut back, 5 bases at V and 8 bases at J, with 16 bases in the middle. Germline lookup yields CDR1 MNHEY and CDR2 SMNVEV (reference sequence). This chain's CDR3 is CASSLPPGRDSPLHF. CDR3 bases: TGTGCCAGCAGTCTGCCGCCAGGCCGGGATTCACCCCTCCACTTT.

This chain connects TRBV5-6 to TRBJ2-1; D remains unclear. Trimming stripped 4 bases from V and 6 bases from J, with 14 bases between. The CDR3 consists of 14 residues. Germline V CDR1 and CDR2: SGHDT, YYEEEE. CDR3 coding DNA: TGTGCCAGCAGCCCCGGGCGCCGCTGCAATGAGCAGTTCTTC. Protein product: CASSPGRRCNEQFF.

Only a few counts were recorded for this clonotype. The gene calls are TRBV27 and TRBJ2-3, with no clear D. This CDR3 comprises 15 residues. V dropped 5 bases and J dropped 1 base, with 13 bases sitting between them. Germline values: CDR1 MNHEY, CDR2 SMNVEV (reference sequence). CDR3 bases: TGTGCCAGCAGTCCCAGACCTAGGGGCACAGATACGCAGTATTTT. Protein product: CASSPRPRGTDTQYF.

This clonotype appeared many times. CDR3 amino acids: CASTRGITGELFF. CDR3 DNA sequence: TGTGCCAGCACTCGGGGTATCACCGGGGAGCTGTTTTTT. The genes are TRBV6-1 and TRBJ2-2, with D tentatively TRBD2 (5 bases). The CDR3 runs 13 residues. V lost 7 bases and J 4 bases, leaving 10 bases between the germline ends. Germline assignment: CDR1 MNHNS and CDR2 SASEGT.

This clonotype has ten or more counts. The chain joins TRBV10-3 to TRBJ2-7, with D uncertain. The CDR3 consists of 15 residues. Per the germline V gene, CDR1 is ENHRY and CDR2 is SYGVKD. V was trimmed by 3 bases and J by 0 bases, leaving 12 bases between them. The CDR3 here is CAISDPDHSSYEQYF. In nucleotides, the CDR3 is TGTGCCATCAGTGATCCGGACCATAGCTCCTACGAGCAGTACTTC.

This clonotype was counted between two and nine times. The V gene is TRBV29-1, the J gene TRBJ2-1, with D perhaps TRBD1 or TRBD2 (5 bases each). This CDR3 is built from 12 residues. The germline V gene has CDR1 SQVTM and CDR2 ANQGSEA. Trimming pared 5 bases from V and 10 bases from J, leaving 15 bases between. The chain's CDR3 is CSVLGTVGEQFF. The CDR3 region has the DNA TGCAGCGTTTTGGGGACCGTGGGGGAGCAGTTCTTC.

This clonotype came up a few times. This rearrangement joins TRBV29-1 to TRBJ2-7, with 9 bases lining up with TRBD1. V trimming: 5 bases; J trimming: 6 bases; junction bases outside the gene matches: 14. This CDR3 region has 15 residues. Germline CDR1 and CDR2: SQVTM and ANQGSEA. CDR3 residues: CSVSSVKGQGTEQYF. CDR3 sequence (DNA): TGCAGCGTTTCCTCTGTGAAGGGACAGGGAACCGAGCAGTACTTC.

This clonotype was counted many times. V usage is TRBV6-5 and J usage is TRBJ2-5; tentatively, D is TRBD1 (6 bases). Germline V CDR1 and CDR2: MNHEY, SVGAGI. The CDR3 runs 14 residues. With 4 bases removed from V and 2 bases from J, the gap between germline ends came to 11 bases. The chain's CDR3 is CASSLWTAQETQYF. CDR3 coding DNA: TGTGCCAGCAGTTTGTGGACAGCGCAAGAGACCCAGTACTTC.

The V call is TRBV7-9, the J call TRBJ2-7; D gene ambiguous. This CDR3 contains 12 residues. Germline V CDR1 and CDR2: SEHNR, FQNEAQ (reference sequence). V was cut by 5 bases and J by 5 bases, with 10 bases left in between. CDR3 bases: TGTGCCAGCAGCCTACATGGTAACGAGCAGTACTTC. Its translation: CASSLHGNEQYF.

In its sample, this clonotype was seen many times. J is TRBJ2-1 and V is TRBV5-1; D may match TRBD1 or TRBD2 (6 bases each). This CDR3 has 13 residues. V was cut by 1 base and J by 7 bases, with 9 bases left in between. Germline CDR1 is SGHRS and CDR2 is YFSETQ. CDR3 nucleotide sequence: TGCGCCAGCAGCTTGACAGGGACTAATGAGCAGTTCTTC. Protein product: CASSLTGTNEQFF.

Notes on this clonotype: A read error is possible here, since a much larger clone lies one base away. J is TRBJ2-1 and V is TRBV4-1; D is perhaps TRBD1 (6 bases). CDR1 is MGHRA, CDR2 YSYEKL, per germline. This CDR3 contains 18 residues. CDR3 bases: TGCCCCAGCAGCCAAGAAAAGCAGCGGACAGCACTCTACAATGAGCAGTTCTTC. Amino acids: CPSSQEKQRTALYNEQFF.

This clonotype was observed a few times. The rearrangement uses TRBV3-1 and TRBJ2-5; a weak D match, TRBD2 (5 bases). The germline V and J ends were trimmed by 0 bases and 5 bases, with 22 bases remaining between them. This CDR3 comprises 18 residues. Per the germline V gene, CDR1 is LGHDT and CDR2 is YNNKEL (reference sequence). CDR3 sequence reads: CASSQDYSGFAAGETQYF. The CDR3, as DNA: TGTGCCAGCAGCCAAGATTACTCGGGGTTCGCGGCCGGGGAGACCCAGTACTTC.